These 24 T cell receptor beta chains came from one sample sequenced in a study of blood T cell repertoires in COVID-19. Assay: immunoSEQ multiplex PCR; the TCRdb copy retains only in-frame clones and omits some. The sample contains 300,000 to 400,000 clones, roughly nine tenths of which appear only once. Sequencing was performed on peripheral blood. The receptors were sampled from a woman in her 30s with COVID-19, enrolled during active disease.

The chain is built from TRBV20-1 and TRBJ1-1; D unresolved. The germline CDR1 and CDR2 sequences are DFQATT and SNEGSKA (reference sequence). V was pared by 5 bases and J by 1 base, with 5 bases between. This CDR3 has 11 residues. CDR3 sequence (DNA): TGCAGTGCTTCTTCGAACACTGAAGCTTTCTTT. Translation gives CSASSNTEAFF.

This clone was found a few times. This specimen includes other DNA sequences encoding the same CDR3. CDR3 in DNA: TGTGCCAGCAGCGTAGGAGCGGGCTCCTACAATGAGCAGTTCTTC. Translating gives CASSVGAGSYNEQFF. The chain links TRBV9 to TRBJ2-1, with a tentative D call TRBD2 (6 bases). The germline V and J ends were trimmed by 0 bases and 0 bases, with 7 bases remaining between them. Germline values: CDR1 SGDLS, CDR2 YYNGEE. The CDR3 length is 15 residues.

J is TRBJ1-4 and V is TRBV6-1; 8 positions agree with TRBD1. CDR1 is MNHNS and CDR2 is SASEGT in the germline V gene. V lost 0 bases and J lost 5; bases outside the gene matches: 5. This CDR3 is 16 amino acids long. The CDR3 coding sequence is TGTGCCAGCAGTGAAGCGCTAGGACAGGGAAATGAAAAACTGTTTTTT. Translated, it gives CASSEALGQGNEKLFF.

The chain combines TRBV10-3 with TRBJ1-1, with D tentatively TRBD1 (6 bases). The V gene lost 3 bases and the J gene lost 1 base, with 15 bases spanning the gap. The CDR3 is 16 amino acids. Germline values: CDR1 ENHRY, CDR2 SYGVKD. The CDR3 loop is CAISDQASTGNTEAFF. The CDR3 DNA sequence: TGTGCCATCAGTGACCAAGCTTCGACAGGGAACACTGAAGCTTTCTTT.

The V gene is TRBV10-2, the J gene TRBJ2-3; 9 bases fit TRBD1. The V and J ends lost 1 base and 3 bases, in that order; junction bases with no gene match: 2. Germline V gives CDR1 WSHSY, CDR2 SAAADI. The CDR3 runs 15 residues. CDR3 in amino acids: CASSELGTGTDTQYF. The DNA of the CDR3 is TGCGCCAGCAGTGAGTTGGGGACAGGGACAGATACGCAGTATTTT.

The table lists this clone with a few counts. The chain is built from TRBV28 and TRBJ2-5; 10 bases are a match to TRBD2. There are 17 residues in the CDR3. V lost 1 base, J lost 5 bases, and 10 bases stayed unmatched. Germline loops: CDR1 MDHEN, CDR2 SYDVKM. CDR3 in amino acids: CASSLLRGASGGETQYF. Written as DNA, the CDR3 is TGTGCCAGCAGTTTATTGCGGGGGGCTAGCGGGGGCGAGACCCAGTACTTC.

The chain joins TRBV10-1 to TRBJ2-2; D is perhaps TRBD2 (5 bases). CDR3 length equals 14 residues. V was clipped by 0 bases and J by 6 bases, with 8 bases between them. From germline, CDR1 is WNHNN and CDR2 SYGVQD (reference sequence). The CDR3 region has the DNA TGCGCCAGCAGTGAGTCGGGAGTGGCCGGGGAGCTGTTTTTT. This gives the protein CASSESGVAGELFF.

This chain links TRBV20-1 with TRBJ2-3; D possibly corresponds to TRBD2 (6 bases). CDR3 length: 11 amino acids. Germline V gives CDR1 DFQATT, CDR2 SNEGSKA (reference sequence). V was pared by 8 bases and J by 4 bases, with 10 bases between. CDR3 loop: CSPSSADTQYF. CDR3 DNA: TGCAGTCCCTCTAGCGCAGATACGCAGTATTTT.

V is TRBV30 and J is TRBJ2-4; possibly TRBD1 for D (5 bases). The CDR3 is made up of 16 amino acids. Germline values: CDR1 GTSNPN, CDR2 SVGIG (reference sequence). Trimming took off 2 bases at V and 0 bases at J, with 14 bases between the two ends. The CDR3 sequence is CAWSPRALVAKNIQYF. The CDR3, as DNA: TGTGCCTGGAGTCCCAGGGCGCTGGTAGCCAAAAACATTCAGTACTTC.

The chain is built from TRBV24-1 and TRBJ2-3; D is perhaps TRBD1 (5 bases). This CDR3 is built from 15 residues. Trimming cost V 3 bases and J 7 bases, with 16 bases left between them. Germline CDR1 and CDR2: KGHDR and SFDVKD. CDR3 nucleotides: TGTGCCACCAGTGATACCCAGGACAAAGTCAATACGCAGTATTTT. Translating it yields CATSDTQDKVNTQYF.

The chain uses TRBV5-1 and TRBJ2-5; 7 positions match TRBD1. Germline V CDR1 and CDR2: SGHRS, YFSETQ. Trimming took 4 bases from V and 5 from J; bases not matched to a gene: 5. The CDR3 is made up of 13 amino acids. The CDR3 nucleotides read TGCGCCAGCAGCCGCCGGGACAGCGAGACCCAGTACTTC. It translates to CASSRRDSETQYF.

CDR3 loop: CASSPAGPAYEQYF. The CDR3 DNA reads TGTGCCAGCTCACCAGCGGGCCCCGCCTACGAGCAGTACTTC. This chain links TRBV18 with TRBJ2-7; the D gene is possibly TRBD2 (5 bases). V lost 2 bases, J lost 2 bases, and 10 bases lay in between. Germline CDR1 reads KGHSH; CDR2 reads LQKENI. CDR3 length: 14 amino acids.

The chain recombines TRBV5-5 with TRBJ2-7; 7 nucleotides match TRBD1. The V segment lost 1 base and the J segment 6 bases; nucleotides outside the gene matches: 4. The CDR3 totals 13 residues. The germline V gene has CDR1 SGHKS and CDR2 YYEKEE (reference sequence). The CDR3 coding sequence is TGTGCCAGCAGCTTGTTTAACAGGGGCGAGCAGTACTTC. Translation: CASSLFNRGEQYF.

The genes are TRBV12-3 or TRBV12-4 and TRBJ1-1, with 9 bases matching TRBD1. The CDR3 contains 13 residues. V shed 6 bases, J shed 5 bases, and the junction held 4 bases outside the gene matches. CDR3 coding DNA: TGTGCCAGCAGATGGACAGGGGAGACTGAAGCTTTCTTT. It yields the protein CASRWTGETEAFF.

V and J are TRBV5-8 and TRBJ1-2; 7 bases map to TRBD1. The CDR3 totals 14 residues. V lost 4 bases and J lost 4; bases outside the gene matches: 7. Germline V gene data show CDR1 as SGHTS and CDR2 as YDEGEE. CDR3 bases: TGTGCCAGCAGCCTACGACAGGGAACCTATGGCTACACCTTC. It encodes CASSLRQGTYGYTF.

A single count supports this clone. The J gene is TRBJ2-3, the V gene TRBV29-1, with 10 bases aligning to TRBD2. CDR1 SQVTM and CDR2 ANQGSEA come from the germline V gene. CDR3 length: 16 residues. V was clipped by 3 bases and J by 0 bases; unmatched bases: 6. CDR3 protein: CSVDGGLAASTDTQYF. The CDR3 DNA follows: TGCAGCGTTGATGGAGGACTAGCGGCTAGCACAGATACGCAGTATTTT.

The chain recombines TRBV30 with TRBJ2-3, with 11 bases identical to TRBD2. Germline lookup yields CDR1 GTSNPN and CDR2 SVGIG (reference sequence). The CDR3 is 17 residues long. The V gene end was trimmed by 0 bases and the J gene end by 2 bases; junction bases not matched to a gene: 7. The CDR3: CAWSVWPGLAATDTQYF. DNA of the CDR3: TGTGCCTGGAGTGTATGGCCGGGACTAGCGGCCACAGATACGCAGTATTTT.

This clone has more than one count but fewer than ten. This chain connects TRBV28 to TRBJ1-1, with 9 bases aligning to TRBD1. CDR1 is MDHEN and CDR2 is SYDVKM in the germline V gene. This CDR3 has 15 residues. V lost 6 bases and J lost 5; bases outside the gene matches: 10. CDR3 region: CASSRGTGKGTEAFF. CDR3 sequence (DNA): TGTGCCAGCAGCCGAGGGACAGGGAAAGGTACTGAAGCTTTCTTT.

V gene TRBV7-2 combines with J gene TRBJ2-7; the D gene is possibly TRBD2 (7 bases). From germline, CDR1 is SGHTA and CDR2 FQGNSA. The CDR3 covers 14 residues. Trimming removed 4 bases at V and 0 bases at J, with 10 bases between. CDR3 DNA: TGTGCCAGCAGCTGGGGGGGGGCCTCCTACGAGCAGTACTTC. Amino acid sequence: CASSWGGASYEQYF.

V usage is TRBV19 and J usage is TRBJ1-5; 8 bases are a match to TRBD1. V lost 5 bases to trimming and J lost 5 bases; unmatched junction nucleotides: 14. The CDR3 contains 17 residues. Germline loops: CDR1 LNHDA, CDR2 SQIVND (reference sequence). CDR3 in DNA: TGTGCCAGTAGTCCCACAGGGGGACTCCCCGGCGATCAGCCCCAGCATTTT. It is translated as CASSPTGGLPGDQPQHF.

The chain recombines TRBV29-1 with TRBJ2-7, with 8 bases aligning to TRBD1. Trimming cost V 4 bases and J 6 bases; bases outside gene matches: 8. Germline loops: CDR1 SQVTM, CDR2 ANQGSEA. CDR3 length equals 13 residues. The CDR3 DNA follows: TGCAGCGTTGGTGCGACAGGGGTTTCCGAGCAGTACTTC. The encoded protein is CSVGATGVSEQYF.

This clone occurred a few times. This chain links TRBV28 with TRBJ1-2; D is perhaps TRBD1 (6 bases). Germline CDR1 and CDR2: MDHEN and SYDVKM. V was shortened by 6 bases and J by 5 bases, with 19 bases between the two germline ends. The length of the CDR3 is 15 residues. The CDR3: CASRPFPRTAYGYTF. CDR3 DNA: TGTGCCAGCAGACCATTCCCCCGGACAGCATATGGCTACACCTTC.

CDR3 nucleotide sequence: TGTGCCAGCAGTTTTCAGGATCGGACTCTCTACGCCGGGGAGCTGTTTTTT. The encoded protein is CASSFQDRTLYAGELFF. The genes are TRBV28 and TRBJ2-2; tentative D call: TRBD2 (5 bases). V gave up 3 bases and J gave up 6 bases, with 20 bases separating them. Germline lookup yields CDR1 MDHEN and CDR2 SYDVKM. This CDR3 contains 17 residues.

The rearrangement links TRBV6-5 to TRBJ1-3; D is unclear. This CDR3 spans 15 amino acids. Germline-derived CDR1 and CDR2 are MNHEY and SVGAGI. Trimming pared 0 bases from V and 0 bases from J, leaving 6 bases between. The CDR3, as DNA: TGTGCCAGCAGTTACTCGTCTTACTCTGGAAACACCATATATTTT. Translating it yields CASSYSSYSGNTIYF.